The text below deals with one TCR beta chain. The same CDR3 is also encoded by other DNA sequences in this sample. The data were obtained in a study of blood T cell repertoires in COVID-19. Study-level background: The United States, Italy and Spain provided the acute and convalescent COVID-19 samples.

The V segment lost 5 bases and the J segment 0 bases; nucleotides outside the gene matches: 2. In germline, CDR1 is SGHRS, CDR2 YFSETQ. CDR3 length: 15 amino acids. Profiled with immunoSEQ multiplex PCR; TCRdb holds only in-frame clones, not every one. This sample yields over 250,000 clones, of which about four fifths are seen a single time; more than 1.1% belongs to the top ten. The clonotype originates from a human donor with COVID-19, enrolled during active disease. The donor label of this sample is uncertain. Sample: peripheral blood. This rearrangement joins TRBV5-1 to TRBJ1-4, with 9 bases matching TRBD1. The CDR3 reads CASSRDRATNEKLFF. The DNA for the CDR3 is TGCGCCAGCAGTCGGGACAGGGCAACTAATGAAAAACTGTTTTTT.